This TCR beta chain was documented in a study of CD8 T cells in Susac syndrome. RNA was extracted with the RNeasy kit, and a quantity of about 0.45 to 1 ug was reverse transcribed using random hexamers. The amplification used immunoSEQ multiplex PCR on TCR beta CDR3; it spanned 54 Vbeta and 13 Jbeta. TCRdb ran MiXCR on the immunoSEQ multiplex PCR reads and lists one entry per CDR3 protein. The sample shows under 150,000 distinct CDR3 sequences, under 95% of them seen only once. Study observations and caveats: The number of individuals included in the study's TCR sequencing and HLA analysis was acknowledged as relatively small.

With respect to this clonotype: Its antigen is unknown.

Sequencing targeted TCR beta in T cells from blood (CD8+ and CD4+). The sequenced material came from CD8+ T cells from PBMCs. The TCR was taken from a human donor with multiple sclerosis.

The CDR3 DNA sequence: TGTGCCAGTATTTCCCGCATGAACACTGAAGCTTTCTTT. Its translation: CASISRMNTEAFF. This chain links TRBV19 with TRBJ1-1; D not certain. V was cut by 7 bases and J by 0 bases, with 9 bases left in between. This CDR3 has 13 amino acids. Germline V gene sequence: CDR1 LNHDA, CDR2 SQIVND (reference sequence).